This entry features one T cell receptor (beta chain) sequence. The antigen is not known. Per the germline V gene, CDR1 is MNHNS and CDR2 is SASEGT. The CDR3 extends over 13 amino acids. V lost 2 bases and J 7 bases, leaving 8 bases between the germline ends. Profiled with immunoSEQ multiplex PCR; TCRdb holds only in-frame clones, not every one. The table has 69,000 or so clones, roughly 88% seen once. This entry comes from a study of OX40 agonist ivuxolimab in advanced cancers. Overall study context: A male proportion of approximately 83% was recorded, with mean age around 64 years and range about 20 to 79. Findings of the study overall: Partly responding patients at 0.1-3.0 mg/kg showed some of the smallest clonal expansion. Relative to CD4+ cells, CD8+ T cells on average had more expanded clones. In the 0.1 to 3.0 mg/kg range, CD4+ and CD8+ blood T cells had expanded clonally by week 6.

The chain joins TRBV6-1 to TRBJ2-2; D unclear. The sequenced sample was CD4+ or CD8+ T cells sorted from blood, obtained in a trial of the OX40 agonist ivuxolimab. The receptor was isolated from an adult with an advanced solid tumor such as melanoma, head and neck, liver or kidney cancer. As DNA, the CDR3 is TGTGCCAGCAGTGAATGGGGAAACGGGGAGCTGTTTTTT. Its translation is CASSEWGNGELFF.